This T cell receptor beta chain was obtained from a study of cytomegalovirus exposure and HLA in healthy donors. Study summary: The early release's HLA-typed donors yielded approximately 85 million unique TCRs.

Notes on this clone: What it binds is not known.

Primers: 60 Vbeta forward and 13 Jbeta reverse. TCRdb's copy holds only in-frame clones and misses some; the assay was immunoSEQ multiplex PCR. The sample yields 150,000 to 200,000 clones, 84% seen once. CDR3 length equals 17 residues. The trim removed 3 bases at V and 2 bases at J, leaving 12 bases unmatched. Germline CDR1 is KGHSH and CDR2 is LQKENI. Overall study results and limits: The Asian-associated ancestry cluster reportedly had fewer N-insertions than the approximately 670-donor mean in a later analysis. Available immune exposure information covered CMV serostatus only. Within the data, a cluster of highly shared sequence variants was likely a sequencing artifact.

The chain combines TRBV18 with TRBJ2-7, with 8 bases matching TRBD1. The sample was PBMCs. The TCR originated in a young man in good health and CMV-seronegative. Here the CDR3 reads CASSPTSKDRDTYEQYF. CDR3 DNA sequence: TGTGCCAGCTCACCCACCTCGAAGGACAGGGATACCTACGAGCAGTACTTC.